A selection of T cell receptor beta chains follows, all from one sample in a study of T cells in Graves' hyperthyroidism and ophthalmopathy. TCRdb itself ran the multiplex PCR reads through MiXCR, one entry per CDR3 protein. The top ten clones hold 3% to 4% of a sample with under 650,000 distinct CDR3 sequences, roughly 16% of them seen once. Sequencing was carried out using blood. These receptors were collected from a young woman with Graves' hyperthyroidism. CDR3s include the opening cysteine and the closing phenylalanine or tryptophan. The D gene is left open where the match is weak. The size entry is marked missing in some rows and otherwise reads once, few, many or a size class.

v_call: TRBV6-5
clone_size: -
d_call: TRBD1
j_call: TRBJ1-2
cdr3_nt: TGTGCCAGCAGTACGCGACAGGGGGGTGGCTACACCTTC
cdr3_aa: CASSTRQGGGYTF

v_call: TRBV7-2
clone_size: many
d_call: TRBD2
j_call: TRBJ2-1
cdr3_nt: TGTGCCAGCAGCTACATGGCTAGCGGGAGTCACAATGAGCAGTTCTTC
cdr3_aa: CASSYMASGSHNEQFF

v_call: TRBV20-1
clone_size: -
d_call: -
j_call: TRBJ2-7
cdr3_nt: TGCAGTGCTAGAGATCAGGGGAAACAGCAAGCCTACGAGCAGTACTTC
cdr3_aa: CSARDQGKQQAYEQYF

v_call: TRBV18
clone_size: many
d_call: -
j_call: TRBJ1-1
cdr3_nt: TGTGCCAGCTCACCCCGTACGAACACTGAAGCTTTCTTT
cdr3_aa: CASSPRTNTEAFF

v_call: TRBV7-2
clone_size: -
d_call: TRBD2
j_call: TRBJ2-5
cdr3_nt: TGTGCCAGCTGGAGCGGGAGGCCCCAAGAGACCCAGTACTTC
cdr3_aa: CASWSGRPQETQYF

v_call: TRBV15
clone_size: many
d_call: TRBD1
j_call: TRBJ2-7
cdr3_nt: TGTGCCACCAGCAGAGGTAACAGGGGTGACTACGAGCAGTACTTC
cdr3_aa: CATSRGNRGDYEQYF

v_call: TRBV12-5
clone_size: many
d_call: TRBD2
j_call: TRBJ2-1
cdr3_nt: TGTGCTAGTGGCTCGACTAGCGGGAGTTACAATGAGCAGTTCTTC
cdr3_aa: CASGSTSGSYNEQFF

v_call: TRBV14
clone_size: -
d_call: -
j_call: TRBJ1-2
cdr3_nt: TGTGCCAGCAGCCAAGATCCCCTTGGACATGGCTACACCTTC
cdr3_aa: CASSQDPLGHGYTF

v_call: TRBV20-1
clone_size: -
d_call: TRBD2
j_call: TRBJ2-2
cdr3_nt: TGCAGTGCTAGAGGGGGGGACCGACTAGCATTTACGAACACCGGGGAGCTGTTTTTT
cdr3_aa: CSARGGDRLAFTNTGELFF

v_call: TRBV20-1
clone_size: many
d_call: -
j_call: TRBJ2-7
cdr3_nt: TGCAGTGCTAGGGAGGGCCACAACCGCTGGGAGCAGTACTTC
cdr3_aa: CSAREGHNRWEQYF

v_call: TRBV7-2
clone_size: -
d_call: -
j_call: TRBJ2-5
cdr3_nt: TGTGCCAGCACCTCGCCTCGCGGGTACCAAGAGACCCAGTACTTC
cdr3_aa: CASTSPRGYQETQYF

v_call: TRBV6-1
clone_size: many
d_call: -
j_call: TRBJ2-7
cdr3_nt: TGTGCCAGCATCCGAGACAGATGGGCGACCGAGCAGTACTTC
cdr3_aa: CASIRDRWATEQYF

v_call: TRBV27
clone_size: -
d_call: -
j_call: TRBJ2-6
cdr3_nt: TGTGCCAGCAGTTTATACCGACAGCCCTCTGGGGCCAACGTCCTGACTTTC
cdr3_aa: CASSLYRQPSGANVLTF

v_call: TRBV7-9
clone_size: many
d_call: -
j_call: TRBJ2-3
cdr3_nt: TGTGCCAGCAGCACTCCCTGGGCAGATACGCAGTATTTT
cdr3_aa: CASSTPWADTQYF

v_call: TRBV13
clone_size: -
d_call: TRBD1
j_call: TRBJ2-6
cdr3_nt: TGTGCCAGCAGCTCAGGAACAGGGGTCGACCGAAACGTCCTGACTTTC
cdr3_aa: CASSSGTGVDRNVLTF

v_call: TRBV9
clone_size: -
d_call: TRBD1
j_call: TRBJ2-7
cdr3_nt: TGTGCCAGCAGCATGACAGGGGCGACCTACGAGCAGTACTTC
cdr3_aa: CASSMTGATYEQYF

v_call: TRBV18
clone_size: few
d_call: -
j_call: TRBJ2-3
cdr3_nt: TGTGCCAGCTCACCACAAAAGGCAGATACGCAGTATTTT
cdr3_aa: CASSPQKADTQYF

v_call: TRBV11-3
clone_size: -
d_call: -
j_call: TRBJ2-1
cdr3_nt: TGTGCCAGCAGCTTAGAACAGGGTGGACACAATGAGCAGTTCTTC
cdr3_aa: CASSLEQGGHNEQFF

v_call: TRBV5-4
clone_size: -
d_call: -
j_call: TRBJ1-2
cdr3_nt: TGTGCCAGCAGCTTTGATCCGGGGCTCCTAGGCGATGGCTACACCTTC
cdr3_aa: CASSFDPGLLGDGYTF

v_call: TRBV18
clone_size: many
d_call: -
j_call: TRBJ2-3
cdr3_nt: TGTGCCAGCTCACCTCTGGAAAGCACAGATACGCAGTATTTT
cdr3_aa: CASSPLESTDTQYF

v_call: TRBV12-3/TRBV12-4
clone_size: -
d_call: -
j_call: TRBJ1-4
cdr3_nt: TGTGCCAGCAGTACGCAGGGGATGGTGGGTAATGAAAAACTGTTTTTT
cdr3_aa: CASSTQGMVGNEKLFF

v_call: TRBV6-1
clone_size: -
d_call: -
j_call: TRBJ2-7
cdr3_nt: TGTGCCAGCAACCTAGTGGTGGGCAAAGGTTACGAGCAGTACTTC
cdr3_aa: CASNLVVGKGYEQYF

v_call: TRBV7-9
clone_size: few
d_call: -
j_call: TRBJ1-5
cdr3_nt: TGTGCCAGCAGCTCGGCAGGGGGCAATCAGCCCCAGCATTTT
cdr3_aa: CASSSAGGNQPQHF

v_call: TRBV19
clone_size: -
d_call: -
j_call: TRBJ2-7
cdr3_nt: TGTGCCAGTAGTATCCAGGGGGGTTCCCACGAGCAGTACTTC
cdr3_aa: CASSIQGGSHEQYF